This paragraph covers one TCR beta chain sequence. What it recognizes is unknown. The PCR ran on 60 Vbeta and 13 Jbeta primers. In the authors' methods: Later, an analysis found about 77 million unique TCR beta chains, and around 10 million of these were shared. Clones were read by immunoSEQ multiplex PCR, and TCRdb kept only the in-frame ones, dropping some. The V and J calls and clone size come from that table; D and trimming were worked out from the DNA. This table holds 150,000 to 200,000 clones, 65% to 70% found once. This CDR3 is built from 14 residues. CDR1 is LNHDA and CDR2 is SQIVND in the germline V gene (reference sequence). V was cut by 4 bases and J by 8 bases, with 15 bases left in between. These data originate in a study of cytomegalovirus exposure and HLA in healthy donors. Study-wide results and caveats: HLA-A and HLA-B allele assignments for most subjects were reportedly predicted accurately using TCR beta sequences.

This chain joins TRBV19 and TRBJ2-1; tentative D call: TRBD2 (6 bases). This receptor was taken from a man aged 30 to 39 in good health and CMV-seropositive. The specimen was PBMCs. Here the CDR3 reads CASSTRRVLDEQFF. The CDR3 coding sequence is TGTGCCAGTAGTACCCGGAGGGTTTTGGATGAGCAGTTCTTC. Full variable domain (rest looked up from reference TRBV19 and TRBJ2-1): DGGITQSPKYLFRKEGQNVTLSCEQNLNHDAMYWYRQDPGQGLRLIYYSQIVNDFQKGDIAEGYSVSREKKESFPLTVTSAQKNPTAFYLCASSTRRVLDEQFFGPGTRLTVL.